These 20 T cell receptor beta chains came from one sample sequenced in a study of T cells in localized non-small cell lung cancer. Generated by immunoSEQ multiplex PCR, the TCRdb table keeps only in-frame clones and is missing some. The sample shows around 25,000 clones, around 83% of them seen only once. Material: peripheral blood, obtained before any cancer treatment. These receptors came from a woman aged 35 to 69 with stage I lung adenocarcinoma.

The V gene is TRBV2, the J gene TRBJ1-2; TRBD1 matches at 7 bases. Trimming cost V 6 bases and J 6 bases; bases outside gene matches: 10. CDR3 length equals 14 residues. The germline V gene encodes CDR1 SNHLY and CDR2 FYNNEI. CDR3 region: CASSESTGRDGYTF. In DNA form, the CDR3 reads TGTGCCAGCAGCGAGTCGACAGGGAGGGATGGCTACACCTTC. Variable domain in full (rest from reference TRBV2 and TRBJ1-2): EPEVTQTPSHQVTQMGQEVILRCVPISNHLYFYWYRQILGQKVEFLVSFYNNEISEKSEIFDDQFSVERPDGSNFTLKIRSTKLEDSAMYFCASSESTGRDGYTFGSGTRLTVV.

The rearrangement joins TRBV28 to TRBJ2-1; D is perhaps TRBD2 (5 bases). V was cut by 5 bases and J by 2 bases, with 13 bases left in between. The V gene's germline CDR1 is MDHEN and CDR2 SYDVKM. This CDR3 is 15 amino acids long. The CDR3 DNA is TGTGCCAGCAGTGGAAACGGGCGGGCCTACAATGAGCAGTTCTTC. Protein product: CASSGNGRAYNEQFF.

The chain employs TRBV5-1 and TRBJ2-1; D is unresolved. Trimming left V 0 bases short and J 4 bases short, with 8 bases between. CDR1 is SGHRS, CDR2 YFSETQ, per germline. The CDR3 consists of 14 residues. CDR3 in amino acids: CASSLGSGYNEQFF. CDR3 nucleotides: TGCGCCAGCAGCTTGGGTTCGGGTTACAATGAGCAGTTCTTC. Full variable domain (missing parts from reference TRBV5-1 and TRBJ2-1): KAGVTQTPRYLIKTRGQQVTLSCSPISGHRSVSWYQQTPGQGLQFLFEYFSETQRNKGNFPGRFSGRQFSNSRSEMNVSTLELGDSALYLCASSLGSGYNEQFFGPGTRLTVL.

This rearrangement joins TRBV4-3 to TRBJ1-4, with D unclear. This CDR3 has 12 residues. Between the trimmed V and J ends, which lost 1 base and 10 bases, there was a span of 7 bases. Germline V lookup: CDR1 LGHNA, CDR2 YSLEER. In nucleotides, the CDR3 is TGCGCCAGCAGCCAAGCTACCGGAAAACTGTTTTTT. As protein: CASSQATGKLFF.

The J gene is TRBJ1-6, the V gene TRBV4-1; D possibly corresponds to TRBD1 (6 bases). The CDR3 contains 16 residues. The V gene's germline CDR1 is MGHRA and CDR2 YSYEKL. V was trimmed by 1 base and J by 7 bases, leaving 14 bases between them. This chain's CDR3 is CASSQVDGGANSPLHF. The CDR3 bases are TGCGCCAGCAGCCAAGTCGATGGGGGCGCGAATTCACCCCTCCACTTT.

This chain connects TRBV7-6 to TRBJ1-4; 7 bases are shared with TRBD1. Germline lookup yields CDR1 SGHVS and CDR2 FNYEAQ. The CDR3 has 12 residues. The V gene end was trimmed by 5 bases and the J gene end by 11 bases; junction bases not matched to a gene: 5. CDR3 sequence reads: CASSEMTGKLFF. In nucleotides, the CDR3 is TGTGCCAGCAGCGAGATGACAGGGAAACTGTTTTTT.

CDR3 region: CASSSGSNTEAFF. The CDR3 DNA sequence: TGTGCCAGCTCTTCCGGGTCGAACACTGAAGCTTTCTTT. V gene TRBV18 combines with J gene TRBJ1-1, with D unclear. The germline V and J ends were trimmed by 6 bases and 1 base, with 9 bases remaining between them. CDR3 length: 13 amino acids. Germline V CDR1 and CDR2: KGHSH, LQKENI.

A few counts support this clone. J is TRBJ2-3 and V is TRBV5-1; TRBD1 matches at 7 bases. With 6 bases clipped from V and 2 bases from J, the junction kept 6 bases outside the gene matches. The germline gives CDR1 SGHRS, CDR2 YFSETQ. CDR3 length: 14 residues. This chain's CDR3 is CASKRDSYTDTQYF. The CDR3 DNA follows: TGCGCCAGCAAAAGGGACAGCTACACAGATACGCAGTATTTT. The full variable domain, with the rest looked up from reference TRBV5-1 and TRBJ2-3, is KAGVTQTPRYLIKTRGQQVTLSCSPISGHRSVSWYQQTPGQGLQFLFEYFSETQRNKGNFPGRFSGRQFSNSRSEMNVSTLELGDSALYLCASKRDSYTDTQYFGPGTRLTVL.

V and J are TRBV14 and TRBJ2-3; weak D call: TRBD2 (6 bases). Trimming removed 1 base at V and 7 bases at J, with 12 bases between. Germline CDR1 and CDR2: SGHDN and FVKESK. CDR3 length: 14 residues. CDR3 sequence: CASSQVPRGNTQYF. The DNA of the CDR3 is TGTGCCAGCAGCCAAGTCCCTCGGGGGAATACGCAGTATTTT.

The rearrangement joins TRBV9 to TRBJ2-1; 10 bases match TRBD2. V lost 5 bases to trimming and J lost 2 bases; unmatched junction nucleotides: 10. Germline V gene lookup returns CDR1 SGDLS and CDR2 YYNGEE. This CDR3 is built from 17 residues. CDR3 amino acids: CASSPGLAVDPYNEQFF. The CDR3 nucleotides read TGTGCCAGCAGTCCTGGACTAGCGGTCGATCCCTACAATGAGCAGTTCTTC. The full variable domain, its missing parts supplied by reference TRBV9 and TRBJ2-1, is DSGVTQTPKHLITATGQRVTLRCSPRSGDLSVYWYQQSLDQGLQFLIQYYNGEERAKGNILERFSAQQFPDLHSELNLSSLELGDSALYFCASSPGLAVDPYNEQFFGPGTRLTVL.

There are a few counts of this clone. The rearrangement uses TRBV27 and TRBJ1-5, with D uncertain. CDR1 is MNHEY, CDR2 SMNVEV, per germline (reference sequence). This CDR3 spans 14 amino acids. The V and J ends lost 7 bases and 6 bases respectively, with 16 bases between them. The CDR3 DNA sequence: TGTGCCAGCAACGCTGCCCCTTTAGGTCAGCCCCAGCATTTT. Translated, it gives CASNAAPLGQPQHF.

This clone is medium-sized within its sample. V usage is TRBV19 and J usage is TRBJ1-1; D unresolved. Trimming removed 7 bases from V and 0 bases from J, with 15 bases in between. The CDR3 length is 15 residues. Germline CDR1 reads LNHDA; CDR2 reads SQIVND (reference sequence). CDR3 loop: CASTLGSRMNTEAFF. The CDR3 DNA follows: TGTGCCAGTACCCTAGGGAGCAGGATGAACACTGAAGCTTTCTTT. The whole variable domain, filled in from reference TRBV19 and TRBJ1-1, reads DGGITQSPKYLFRKEGQNVTLSCEQNLNHDAMYWYRQDPGQGLRLIYYSQIVNDFQKGDIAEGYSVSREKKESFPLTVTSAQKNPTAFYLCASTLGSRMNTEAFFGQGTRLTVV.

The chain joins TRBV29-1 to TRBJ2-3; 10 bases align to TRBD2. Per the germline V gene, CDR1 is SQVTM and CDR2 is ANQGSEA. V lost 6 bases and J lost 8; bases outside the gene matches: 2. The CDR3 is made up of 11 amino acids. This CDR3 reads CSVRLAGTQYF. The DNA of the CDR3 is TGCAGCGTCCGACTAGCGGGTACGCAGTATTTT.

The chain employs TRBV5-4 and TRBJ2-3; no clear D. Trimming shortened V by 5 bases and J by 0 bases, and 4 bases separated the two germline ends. CDR3 length: 12 amino acids. Germline V CDR1 and CDR2: SGHNT, YYREEE (reference sequence). CDR3 in amino acids: CASSSSTDTQYF. The CDR3 DNA is TGTGCCAGCAGTTCTAGCACAGATACGCAGTATTTT.

As concerns this clone: This CDR3 is also generated by other DNA sequences in the sample. The chain is built from TRBV7-9 and TRBJ1-1; no definite D call. Trimming shortened V by 1 base and J by 0 bases, and 3 bases separated the two germline ends. CDR1 and CDR2 (germline): SEHNR, FQNEAQ (reference sequence). The CDR3 length is 13 residues. CDR3 DNA: TGTGCCAGCAGCTTAGATATGAACACTGAAGCTTTCTTT. Translated, it gives CASSLDMNTEAFF.

The chain combines TRBV30 with TRBJ1-3, with a weak D call TRBD1 (5 bases). V shed 3 bases and J shed 4 bases, with 13 bases lying between them. Germline V gene sequence: CDR1 GTSNPN, CDR2 SVGIG (reference sequence). The CDR3 runs to 14 residues. The CDR3 DNA reads as TGTGCCTGGAGCGCCGGGGGGGTCGGAAACACCATATATTTT. Amino acid sequence: CAWSAGGVGNTIYF.

The chain has TRBV5-6 and TRBJ2-4; 8 bases agree with TRBD1. The length of the CDR3 is 13 residues. Germline CDR1 is SGHDT and CDR2 is YYEEEE. Trimming at V came to 4 bases and at J to 6 bases, leaving 3 bases not matched to a gene. The DNA for the CDR3 is TGTGCCAGCAGCGACACAGGGGGAAACATTCAGTACTTC. Translating it yields CASSDTGGNIQYF.

The V call is TRBV7-2, the J call TRBJ2-7, with 9 bases fitting TRBD1. The V gene end was trimmed by 4 bases and the J gene end by 4 bases; junction bases not matched to a gene: 5. This CDR3 region has 14 residues. Germline V gives CDR1 SGHTA, CDR2 FQGNSA. For the CDR3, the DNA is TGTGCCAGCAGCTCCGGGACAGGGAGTTACGAGCAGTACTTC. Translation gives CASSSGTGSYEQYF.

This clone was recorded a few times. The CDR3 DNA reads TGTGCCATCAGAGCTTCAGGGGGCTCTCAGCCCCAGCATTTT. Amino acid sequence: CAIRASGGSQPQHF. The chain links TRBV10-3 to TRBJ1-5; 8 bases fit TRBD1. J was trimmed by 6 bases and V by 6 bases; bases with no gene match: 7. Germline V gene sequence: CDR1 ENHRY, CDR2 SYGVKD. The CDR3 covers 14 residues.

This clone was counted a few times. The J gene is TRBJ2-2, the V gene TRBV19; 9 nucleotides align to TRBD1. Germline V CDR1 and CDR2: LNHDA, SQIVND (reference sequence). This CDR3 is built from 14 residues. The junction had 8 bases not matched to a gene; V was cut back by 8 bases and J by 7 bases. CDR3 in amino acids: CASGDRAFFGELFF. Written as DNA, the CDR3 is TGTGCCAGTGGGGACAGGGCCTTTTTCGGGGAGCTGTTTTTT. Full variable domain (remainder filled in from reference TRBV19 and TRBJ2-2): DGGITQSPKYLFRKEGQNVTLSCEQNLNHDAMYWYRQDPGQGLRLIYYSQIVNDFQKGDIAEGYSVSREKKESFPLTVTSAQKNPTAFYLCASGDRAFFGELFFGEGSRLTVL.